This TCR beta chain originates from a study of control samples from healthy donors and cancer patients. Clones were read by immunoSEQ multiplex PCR, and TCRdb kept only the in-frame ones, dropping some. The sample includes fewer than 200,000 clones, 85% to 95% of them seen just once. The source material was blood. This TCR came from a man aged 18 to 29 in good health.

The CDR3 nucleotides are TGTGCCAGCAGTCCAACACCCGCCGGGACAGGGGTCATCAACACTGAAGCTTTCTTT. This encodes CASSPTPAGTGVINTEAFF. The chain carries TRBV27 and TRBJ1-1; 10 bases are shared with TRBD1. V lost 5 bases, J lost 2 bases, and 17 bases stayed unmatched. This CDR3 is 19 amino acids long. Germline CDR1 and CDR2: MNHEY and SMNVEV (reference sequence).